This TCR beta chain came from a study of T cell repertoires in aging, cancer and after chemotherapy. A few counts support this clonotype. TRB rearrangements spanning V, D and J were amplified using mixed TRB-A/B primers. TCRdb fed the multiplex PCR reads into MiXCR, producing one record per CDR3 protein. In the table there are a few thousand distinct CDR3 sequences, about 45% of which are singletons. Losses at the gene ends were 6 bases for V and 4 bases for J; bases not matched to a gene: 7. The V gene's germline CDR1 is LNHDA and CDR2 SQIVND (reference sequence). This CDR3 comprises 14 residues. Peripheral blood genomic DNA, not sorted cells or RNA, was the template.

The V gene is TRBV19, the J gene TRBJ1-1; 8 nucleotides match TRBD1. The sequencing sample was made of blood. The clonotype comes from a human donor with a solid tumor. CDR3 sequence: CASSLQTGATEAFF. The CDR3 DNA is TGTGCCAGTAGCTTACAGACAGGGGCCACTGAAGCTTTCTTT.